This T cell receptor (beta chain) was retrieved from a study of Ad26.COV2.S vaccination and SARS-CoV-2 variants. Study context: The COV1001 Ad26.COV2.S trial arm included the donor.

V gave up 4 bases and J gave up 8 bases; unmatched junction bases: 9. CDR1 SNHLY and CDR2 FYNNEI come from the germline V gene. The CDR3 loop spans 15 amino acids. Treatment described: around 19 received Ad26.COV2.S at low or high dose, single or two shots; about 5 received placebo; per-sample allocation not given. It was on day 63 after the first vaccine or placebo injection that samples were taken. In Boston, an adult donor aged 18-55 years took part. Spike of the Wuhan-strain SARS-CoV-2 was expressed by an Ad26 vector, which formed the vaccine. The protocol was immunoSEQ multiplex PCR, while the TCRdb copy is restricted to in-frame clones and leaves out a portion. Of 400,000 to 500,000 clones in the sample, 89% are singletons; the top ten hold 2.5% to 3%.

This TCR was recovered from a person aged 18-60 years who received the Ad26.COV2.S COVID-19 vaccine or a placebo. V and J are TRBV2 and TRBJ1-5, with TRBD1 matching over 9 bases. Sequenced here: peripheral blood, sampled in a trial of Ad26.COV2.S vaccine versus placebo. CDR3 protein: CASSGQGGEFEPQHF. The CDR3 DNA reads TGTGCCAGCAGTGGACAGGGGGGTGAATTTGAGCCCCAGCATTTT.